This record covers a single T cell receptor beta chain. This specimen comes from a study of OX40 agonist ivuxolimab in advanced cancers. In the study overall: Those enrolled were about 82% male, with a mean age of approximately 60 years and ages from about 20 to 80.

Only in-frame clones appear in the TCRdb table, and some are missing; sequencing was by immunoSEQ multiplex PCR. The table has about 57,000 clones, 75% to 85% seen once; the top ten hold 3% to 3.5%. Germline V lookup: CDR1 GTSNPN, CDR2 SVGIG (reference sequence). Trimming cost V 5 bases and J 3 bases, with 11 bases left between them. The CDR3 has 13 amino acids. Sequencing was performed on CD4+ or CD8+ T cells sorted from blood, taken in a trial of the OX40 agonist ivuxolimab. The chain links TRBV30 to TRBJ2-1; a possible D gene is TRBD2 (5 bases). This TCR derives from an adult with an advanced solid tumor such as melanoma, head and neck, liver or kidney cancer. In DNA, the CDR3 is TGTGCCTGGTCCCCCGGGAACTACAATGAGCAGTTCTTC. Its translation is CAWSPGNYNEQFF.